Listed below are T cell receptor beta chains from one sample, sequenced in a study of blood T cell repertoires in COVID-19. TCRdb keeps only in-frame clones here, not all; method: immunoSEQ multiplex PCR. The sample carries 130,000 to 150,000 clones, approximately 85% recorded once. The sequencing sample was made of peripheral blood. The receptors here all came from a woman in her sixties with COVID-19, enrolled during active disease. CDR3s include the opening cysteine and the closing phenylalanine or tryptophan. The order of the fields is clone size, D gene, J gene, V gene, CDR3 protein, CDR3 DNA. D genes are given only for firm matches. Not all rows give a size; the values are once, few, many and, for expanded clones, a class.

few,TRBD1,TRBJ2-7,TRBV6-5,CASRPGQGLGEQYF,TGTGCCAGCAGACCGGGACAGGGTCTGGGCGAGCAGTACTTC
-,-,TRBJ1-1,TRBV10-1,CASSDWQVYAEAFF,TGCGCCAGCAGTGATTGGCAGGTTTACGCTGAAGCTTTCTTT
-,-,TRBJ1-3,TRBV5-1,CASQPYGSGNTIYF,TGCGCCAGCCAGCCCTACGGGTCAGGAAACACCATATATTTT
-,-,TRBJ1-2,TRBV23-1,CASSQGGRDSDYGYTF,TGCGCCAGCAGTCAAGGTGGCAGGGACTCCGACTATGGCTACACCTTC
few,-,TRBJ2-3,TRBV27,CAEKAKPTDTQYF,TGTGCCGAGAAAGCGAAACCCACAGATACGCAGTATTTT
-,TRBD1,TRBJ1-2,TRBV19,CASGQGSYGYTF,TGTGCCTCGGGACAGGGGTCGTATGGCTACACCTTC
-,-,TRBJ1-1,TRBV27,CASSFHASQGNTEAFF,TGTGCCAGCAGTTTCCACGCCAGTCAGGGTAACACTGAAGCTTTCTTT
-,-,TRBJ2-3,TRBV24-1,CATSDGRQADTQYF,TGTGCCACCAGTGATGGAAGACAGGCAGATACGCAGTATTTT
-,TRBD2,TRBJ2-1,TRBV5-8,CASSPGLAGGPVSDNEQFF,TGTGCCAGCAGCCCGGGACTAGCGGGGGGGCCTGTGTCCGACAATGAGCAGTTCTTC
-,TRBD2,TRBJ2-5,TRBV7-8,CASSTSGTSGQETQYF,TGTGCCAGCAGCACCTCCGGGACTAGCGGCCAAGAGACCCAGTACTTC
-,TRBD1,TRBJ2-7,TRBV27,CASSFGRQGVGSYEQYF,TGTGCCAGCAGTTTCGGGCGACAGGGGGTGGGCTCCTACGAGCAGTACTTC
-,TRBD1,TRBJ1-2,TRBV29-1,CSVGGADRAIYGYTF,TGCAGCGTTGGGGGGGCGGACAGGGCAATCTATGGCTACACCTTC
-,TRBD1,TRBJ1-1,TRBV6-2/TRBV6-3,CASSFLTGTGASPEAFF,TGTGCCAGCAGTTTCCTAACCGGGACAGGGGCGAGCCCTGAAGCTTTCTTT
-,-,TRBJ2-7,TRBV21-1,CASSLNDSYEQYF,TGTGCCAGCAGCCTAAACGACTCCTACGAGCAGTACTTC
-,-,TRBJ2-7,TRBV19,CASSGGPDRFYEQYF,TGTGCCAGTAGTGGGGGGCCGGACAGGTTTTACGAGCAGTACTTC
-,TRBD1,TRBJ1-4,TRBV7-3,CASSYQTGGYEKLFF,TGTGCCAGCAGCTACCAGACAGGGGGGTATGAAAAACTGTTTTTT
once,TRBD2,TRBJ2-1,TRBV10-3,CALETSGNLYNEQFF,TGTGCCCTAGAGACTAGCGGGAACCTCTACAATGAGCAGTTCTTC
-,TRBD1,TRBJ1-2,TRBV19,CASYNRGRGNYGYTF,TGTGCCAGTTATAACAGGGGCCGGGGTAACTATGGCTACACCTTC
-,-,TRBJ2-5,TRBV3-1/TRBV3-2,CASSQLGAGETQYF,TGTGCCAGCAGCCAATTAGGGGCTGGCGAGACCCAGTACTTC
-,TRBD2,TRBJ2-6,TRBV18,CASSPPAGASVGGSGANVLTF,TGTGCCAGCTCACCACCCGCGGGAGCTAGCGTCGGCGGCTCTGGGGCCAACGTCCTGACTTTC
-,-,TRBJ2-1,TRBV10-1,CASSESGAPGDEQFF,TGCGCCAGCAGTGAGTCCGGGGCGCCGGGGGATGAGCAGTTCTTC
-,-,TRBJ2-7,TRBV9,CASSNREEAEQYF,TGTGCCAGCAGCAACCGAGAGGAGGCCGAGCAGTACTTC
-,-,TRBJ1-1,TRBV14,CASSHYEVEGYTEAFF,TGTGCCAGCAGCCACTACGAGGTGGAGGGGTACACTGAAGCTTTCTTT
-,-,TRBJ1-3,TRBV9,CASSVDSGRSGNTIYF,TGTGCCAGCAGCGTAGATTCAGGCCGCTCTGGAAACACCATATATTTT
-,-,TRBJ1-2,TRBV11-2,CASSLETGLDYGYTF,TGTGCCAGCAGCTTAGAAACAGGGCTCGACTATGGCTACACCTTC
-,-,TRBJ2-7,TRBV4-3,CASSPSRTSYEQYF,TGCGCCAGCAGCCCCAGCAGGACTTCCTACGAGCAGTACTTC
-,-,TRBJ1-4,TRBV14,CASSLTGGFELFF,TGTGCCAGCAGCCTTACGGGAGGGTTCGAACTGTTTTTT
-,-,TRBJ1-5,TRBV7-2,CASSRVFDQPQHF,TGTGCCAGCAGCCGGGTTTTTGATCAGCCCCAGCATTTT
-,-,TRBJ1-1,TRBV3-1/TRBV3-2,CASSHSNTEAFF,TGTGCCAGCAGCCACTCGAACACCGAAGCTTTCTTT
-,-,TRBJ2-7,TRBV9,CASSVGGHLSAHEQYF,TGTGCCAGCAGCGTGGGTGGGCACCTCTCAGCCCACGAGCAGTACTTC
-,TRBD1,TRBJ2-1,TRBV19,CASSISPGRGYEQFF,TGTGCCAGTAGTATATCCCCCGGCAGGGGGTATGAGCAGTTCTTC
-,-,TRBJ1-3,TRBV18,CASSPLAANSGNTIYF,TGTGCCAGCTCACCACTTGCAGCGAACTCTGGAAACACCATATATTTT
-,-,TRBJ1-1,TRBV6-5,CATFGAPGNTEAFF,TGTGCCACCTTTGGGGCGCCTGGGAACACTGAAGCTTTCTTT
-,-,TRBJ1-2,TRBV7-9,CASSSSGQNYGYTF,TGTGCCAGCAGCTCCTCCGGACAGAACTATGGCTACACCTTC
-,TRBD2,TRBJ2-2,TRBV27,CASSLSGSGGTGELFF,TGTGCCAGCAGTTTGTCTGGGAGCGGGGGTACCGGGGAGCTGTTTTTT
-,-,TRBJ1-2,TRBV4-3,CASSQDYKGQMIYGYTF,TGCGCCAGCAGCCAAGATTATAAAGGACAGATGATCTATGGCTACACCTTC
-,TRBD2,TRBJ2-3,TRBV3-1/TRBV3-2,CASSQDWAGGTDTQYF,TGTGCCAGCAGCCAAGATTGGGCGGGGGGAACAGATACGCAGTATTTT
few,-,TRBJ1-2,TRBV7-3,CASSPEPGNEVGYTF,TGTGCCAGCAGTCCCGAACCGGGTAACGAAGTTGGCTACACCTTC
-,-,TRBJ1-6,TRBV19,CASSMRAGNSPLHF,TGTGCCAGTAGTATGCGGGCAGGAAATTCACCCCTCCACTTT
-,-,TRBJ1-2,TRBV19,CASRQGGGYGYTF,TGTGCCAGTCGGCAGGGCGGAGGGTATGGCTACACCTTC